These T cell receptor beta chains were read from a single sample in a study of CXCR3-negative and CXCR3-positive naive CD8 T cells. TCRdb reanalyzed the 5' RACE reads and collapses them to one entry per CDR3 protein, without DNA. The sample table includes 50,000 to 70,000 distinct CDR3 sequences. Material for sequencing was naive CXCR3+ CD8+ T cells from blood. Source of these receptors: a human donor in good health. Some clones in this sample may be carry-over from other donors' samples. CDR3s include the opening cysteine and the closing phenylalanine or tryptophan.

V	J	CDR3
TRBV29-1	TRBJ2-2	CSVTGDTGELFF
TRBV7-9	TRBJ2-4	CASSLATDGLAKNIQYF
TRBV29-1	TRBJ1-2	CSAPRGTGGYTF
TRBV6-6	TRBJ2-5	CASSYSKGETQYF
TRBV12-3/TRBV12-4	TRBJ1-1	CASSFTSLNTEAFF
TRBV12-3/TRBV12-4	TRBJ2-1	CASTGLTPGQFF
TRBV6-6	TRBJ2-1	CAEGGAHNEQFF
TRBV15	TRBJ1-1	CATSSRTGPNTEAFF
TRBV4-3	TRBJ2-3	CASSRIRTAADTQYF
TRBV6-5	TRBJ2-3	CASSLGTVNTDTQYF
TRBV20-1	TRBJ2-5	CSATIGEQETQYF
TRBV6-5	TRBJ2-5	CASSYQETQYF
TRBV29-1	TRBJ2-1	CSVDSGLPTYNEQFF
TRBV7-9	TRBJ2-7	CASSLAPVPSYEQYF